The sequence of this TCR beta chain was determined in a study of neurological immune-mediated disorders. Notes on the study in general: Healthy controls had more TCR clonal expansion than multiple sclerosis, which showed the least, whereas HTLV-1-associated myelopathy showed the most. No CDR3 amino acid sequences recurred among expanded clones across subjects, suggesting private repertoires in all groups.

Germline values: CDR1 SGHRS, CDR2 YFSETQ. This CDR3 has 13 residues. V was clipped by 4 bases and J by 6 bases, with 14 bases between them. Sorted libraries were derived from about a million CD4+ or CD8+ T cells. Each TCR transcript was tagged with a 10-nucleotide random UMI during 5'RACE. A single record per CDR3 protein comes from TCRdb applying MiXCR to the 5' RACE reads. Of some 42,000 distinct CDR3 sequences listed, under 14% were seen once; the top ten hold roughly 3.9%. This clonotype was seen many times. Its target is unknown. Sequencing was carried out using CD4+ T cells from blood. The J gene is TRBJ2-7, the V gene TRBV5-1, with a weak D call TRBD2 (6 bases). This receptor was identified in a woman in her 30s with HTLV-1-associated myelopathy (HAM/TSP). The CDR3 here is CASSPLDGGEQYF. In DNA form, the CDR3 reads TGCGCCAGCAGCCCACTGGACGGGGGCGAGCAGTACTTC.